This record covers a single TCR beta chain. The antigen is unknown. The CDR3 runs to 16 residues. The V gene lost 1 base and the J gene lost 2 bases, with 15 bases spanning the gap. Looked up from germline, CDR1 is SGHVS and CDR2 is FNYEAQ. This entry belongs to a study of radiation and T cells in renal cell carcinoma. This sample's time point: blood 4 weeks post-SBRT, at nephrectomy. The treatment here: 15 Gy SBRT to primary tumor, nephrectomy 4 weeks later. Nephrectomy followed 15 Gy stereotactic body radiation by 4 weeks. Sequencing used immunoSEQ multiplex PCR; TCRdb keeps in-frame clones, though not all of them. The sample holds approximately 92,000 clones, 85% seen once. Study results and caveats: No pretreatment tumor biopsies were available for baseline clonotypes.

This TCR was sampled from a man aged 50 to 59 with renal cell carcinoma. J is TRBJ2-7 and V is TRBV7-6; possible D gene TRBD2, 8 bases. Here the sequenced sample was blood, taken from a patient whose treatment included radiotherapy and nephrectomy. This CDR3 reads CASSLGSGGQTYEQYF. The CDR3 nucleotides are TGTGCCAGCAGCTTAGGGAGCGGGGGACAGACCTACGAGCAGTACTTC.